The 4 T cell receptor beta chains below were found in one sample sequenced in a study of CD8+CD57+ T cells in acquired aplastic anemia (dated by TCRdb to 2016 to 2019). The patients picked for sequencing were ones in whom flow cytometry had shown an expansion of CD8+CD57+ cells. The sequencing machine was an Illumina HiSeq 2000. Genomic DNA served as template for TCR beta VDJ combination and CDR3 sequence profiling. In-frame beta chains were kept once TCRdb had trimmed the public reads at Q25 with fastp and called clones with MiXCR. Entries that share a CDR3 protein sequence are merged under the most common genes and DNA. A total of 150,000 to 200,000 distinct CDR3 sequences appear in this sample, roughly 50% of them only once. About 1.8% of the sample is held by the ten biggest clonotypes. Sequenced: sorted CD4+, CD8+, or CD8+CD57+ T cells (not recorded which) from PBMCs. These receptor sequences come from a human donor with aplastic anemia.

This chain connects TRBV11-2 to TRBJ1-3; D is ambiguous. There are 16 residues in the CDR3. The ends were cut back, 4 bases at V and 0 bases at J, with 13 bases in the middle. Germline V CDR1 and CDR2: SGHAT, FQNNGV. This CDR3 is CASSYSRIDSGNTIYF. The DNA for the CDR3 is TGTGCCAGCAGCTATAGCAGGATCGACTCTGGAAACACCATATATTTT.

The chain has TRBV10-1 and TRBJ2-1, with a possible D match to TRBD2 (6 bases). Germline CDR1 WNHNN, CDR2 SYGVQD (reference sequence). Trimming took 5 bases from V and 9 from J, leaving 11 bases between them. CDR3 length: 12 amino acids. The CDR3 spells CASSPGSSEQFF. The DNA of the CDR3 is TGCGCCAGCAGTCCCGGGAGCAGTGAGCAGTTCTTC.

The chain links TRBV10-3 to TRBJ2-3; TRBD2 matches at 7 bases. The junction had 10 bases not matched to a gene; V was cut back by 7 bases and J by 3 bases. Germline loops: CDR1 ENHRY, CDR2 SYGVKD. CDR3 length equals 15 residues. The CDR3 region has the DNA TGTGCCATCAAGTTGAGGCGGGAGTCGACAGATACGCAGTATTTT. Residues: CAIKLRRESTDTQYF.

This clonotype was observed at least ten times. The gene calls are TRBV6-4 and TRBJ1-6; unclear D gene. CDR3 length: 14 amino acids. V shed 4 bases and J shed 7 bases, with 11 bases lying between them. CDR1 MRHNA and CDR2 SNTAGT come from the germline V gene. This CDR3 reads CASSVRAENSPLHF. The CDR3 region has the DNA TGTGCCAGCAGTGTCCGGGCGGAGAATTCACCCCTCCACTTT.